A single sample is the source of the 21 T cell receptor beta chains below, sequenced in a study of cytomegalovirus exposure and HLA in healthy donors. Primers for the PCR totalled 60 Vbeta and 13 Jbeta. The protocol was immunoSEQ multiplex PCR, while the TCRdb copy is restricted to in-frame clones and leaves out a portion. The sample records approximately 160,000 clones, 77% being singletons. The material sequenced was PBMCs. These receptors were collected from a woman aged 25-40 years in good health and CMV-seronegative.

The chain is built from TRBV7-9 and TRBJ2-7; D unresolved. Germline CDR1 reads SEHNR; CDR2 reads FQNEAQ (reference sequence). The CDR3 is 18 amino acids. V lost 1 base, J lost 0 bases, and 19 bases lay in between. CDR3 DNA sequence: TGTGCCAGCAGCTTAGTCCTTTGGTCGACGGAGTTCTCCTACGAGCAGTACTTC. This gives the protein CASSLVLWSTEFSYEQYF.

A word on this clone: Other DNA sequences of this sample code for an identical CDR3. The chain is built from TRBV30 and TRBJ1-2; 11 bases agree with TRBD1. This CDR3 is 11 amino acids long. Trimming took 5 bases from V and 7 from J; bases not matched to a gene: 0. Germline CDR1 is GTSNPN and CDR2 is SVGIG (reference sequence). In DNA form, the CDR3 reads TGTGCCTGGGGGACAGGGGGTGGCTACACCTTC. Its protein product is CAWGTGGGYTF. Combining the CDR3 with reference TRBV30 and TRBJ1-2 gives the whole variable domain SQTIHQWPATLVQPVGSPLSLECTVEGTSNPNLYWYRQAAGRGLQLLFYSVGIGQISSEVPQNLSASRPQDRQFILSSKKLLLSDSGFYLCAWGTGGGYTFGSGTRLTVV.

The rearrangement links TRBV5-1 to TRBJ2-3; maybe TRBD2 (8 bases). The germline V and J ends were trimmed by 0 bases and 4 bases, with 15 bases remaining between them. The V gene's germline CDR1 is SGHRS and CDR2 YFSETQ. CDR3 length: 16 amino acids. CDR3 bases: TGCGCCAGCAGCTTGGCCGGGAGGGGGCGGGCAGATACGCAGTATTTT. This encodes CASSLAGRGRADTQYF.

V is TRBV19 and J is TRBJ2-3; D ambiguous. V was shortened by 1 base and J by 0 bases, with 5 bases between the two germline ends. Germline CDR1 LNHDA, CDR2 SQIVND (reference sequence). CDR3 length: 14 residues. CDR3 sequence: CASSIGTSTDTQYF. As DNA, the CDR3 is TGTGCCAGTAGTATAGGTACTAGCACAGATACGCAGTATTTT.

The genes are TRBV5-4 and TRBJ1-4; D gene uncertain. Germline loops: CDR1 SGHNT, CDR2 YYREEE (reference sequence). The CDR3 runs to 13 residues. V lost 2 bases and J lost 8, with 10 bases in between. The CDR3 region has the DNA TGTGCCAGCAGCTTCTTACCGGGGGAAAAACTGTTTTTT. Encoded protein: CASSFLPGEKLFF.

This chain joins TRBV4-1 and TRBJ2-5; no clear D gene. The J call may be mistaken, given a closer DNA end match to TRBJ2-7. The CDR3 contains 11 residues. The germline CDR1 and CDR2 sequences are MGHRA and YSYEKL. Here the CDR3 reads CASSQEYEQYF. In DNA, the CDR3 is TGCGCCAGCAGCCAGGAGTACGAGCAGTACTTC.

V is TRBV7-9 and J is TRBJ1-1; the D gene is possibly TRBD1 (5 bases). This CDR3 is built from 13 residues. V was cut by 5 bases and J by 6 bases, with 13 bases left in between. Germline CDR1 is SEHNR and CDR2 is FQNEAQ (reference sequence). CDR3 amino acids: CASSQGGEAEAFF. The DNA for the CDR3 is TGTGCCAGCAGCCAGGGAGGGGAGGCTGAAGCTTTCTTT. The whole variable domain, filled in from reference TRBV7-9 and TRBJ1-1, reads DTGVSQNPRHKITKRGQNVTFRCDPISEHNRLYWYRQTLGQGPEFLTYFQNEAQLEKSRLLSDRFSAERPKGSFSTLEIQRTEQGDSAMYLCASSQGGEAEAFFGQGTRLTVV.

The chain combines TRBV27 with TRBJ2-7; D unresolved. In germline, CDR1 is MNHEY, CDR2 SMNVEV (reference sequence). The CDR3 is 12 residues long. V was pared by 10 bases and J by 0 bases, with 10 bases between. CDR3 DNA: TGTGCCACCGGCCGGAGCTCCTACGAGCAGTACTTC. It yields the protein CATGRSSYEQYF.

The chain employs TRBV19 and TRBJ2-5, with 8 bases matching TRBD2. CDR1 and CDR2 from the germline V gene are LNHDA and SQIVND (reference sequence). Trimming removed 5 bases from V and 5 bases from J; junction bases left unmatched: 10. The CDR3 has 15 residues. CDR3 amino acids: CASSPLRASGETQYF. Written as DNA, the CDR3 is TGTGCCAGTAGTCCCCTCCGGGCTAGCGGGGAGACCCAGTACTTC.

This chain joins TRBV4-1 and TRBJ2-3; 9 nucleotides align to TRBD2. The CDR3 has 15 amino acids. Germline-derived CDR1 and CDR2 are MGHRA and YSYEKL. V shed 3 bases and J 2 bases; nucleotides not matched to a gene: 3. The CDR3 spells CASSQSGGNTDTQYF. Written as DNA, the CDR3 is TGCGCCAGCAGCCAGAGCGGGGGGAACACAGATACGCAGTATTTT.

This clone was found once. The CDR3 sequence: CASSLSTGTGGAYGYTF. CDR3 DNA sequence: TGTGCCAGCAGTTTATCAACCGGGACAGGGGGCGCATATGGCTACACCTTC. This chain uses TRBV27 with TRBJ1-2, with TRBD1 matching over 12 bases. Germline-derived CDR1 and CDR2 are MNHEY and SMNVEV (reference sequence). J lost 5 bases, V lost 0 bases, and 7 bases had no gene match. The length of the CDR3 is 17 residues.

This clone was found a few times. The rearrangement links TRBV6-5 to TRBJ1-1, with no clear D. The CDR3 has 11 residues. Between the trimmed V and J ends, which lost 7 bases and 4 bases, there was a span of 7 bases. The germline V gene encodes CDR1 MNHEY and CDR2 SVGAGI. The CDR3 DNA follows: TGTGCCAGCATTCGGGGCACTGAAGCTTTCTTT. This codes for CASIRGTEAFF.

V gene TRBV30 combines with J gene TRBJ1-6; D unclear. Trimming removed 4 bases at V and 9 bases at J, with 16 bases between. Looked up from germline, CDR1 is GTSNPN and CDR2 is SVGIG (reference sequence). The CDR3 is 14 residues long. CDR3 bases: TGTGCCTGGAAGTTGAACCCCAACGGTTCACCCCTCCACTTT. Translated: CAWKLNPNGSPLHF. Full variable domain (rest looked up from reference TRBV30 and TRBJ1-6): SQTIHQWPATLVQPVGSPLSLECTVEGTSNPNLYWYRQAAGRGLQLLFYSVGIGQISSEVPQNLSASRPQDRQFILSSKKLLLSDSGFYLCAWKLNPNGSPLHFGNGTRLTVT.

The chain joins TRBV7-9 to TRBJ2-2, with D uncertain. CDR1 is SEHNR, CDR2 FQNEAQ, per germline (reference sequence). V lost 5 bases to trimming and J lost 0 bases, with 10 bases between them. The CDR3 spans 15 residues. The CDR3 DNA is TGTGCCAGCAGCACCCGACATACGAACACCGGGGAGCTGTTTTTT. This translates into CASSTRHTNTGELFF.

Here the CDR3 DNA reads TGCAGCGCACTCGACAGCTCCCAAGAGACCCAGTACTTC. Translated: CSALDSSQETQYF. The gene calls are TRBV29-1 and TRBJ2-5; perhaps TRBD1 as D (5 bases). The V end lost 7 bases, the J end lost 1 base, and 13 bases lay between the germline ends. Germline assignment: CDR1 SQVTM and CDR2 ANQGSEA. The CDR3 is 13 amino acids.

The chain combines TRBV4-3 with TRBJ2-7; 10 nucleotides line up with TRBD2. J lost 3 bases, V lost 0 bases, and 5 bases had no gene match. Per the germline V gene, CDR1 is LGHNA and CDR2 is YSLEER. The CDR3 totals 16 residues. CDR3 bases: TGCGCCAGCAGCCAAGATCCGGCTAGCGGGAGCTACGAGCAGTACTTC. It is translated as CASSQDPASGSYEQYF.

This CDR3 reads CASSITESYEQYF. DNA for the CDR3: TGTGCCAGCAGCATAACAGAATCCTACGAGCAGTACTTC. The chain joins TRBV5-4 to TRBJ2-7; no firm D call. V gave up 4 bases and J gave up 1 base, with 9 bases separating them. CDR1 and CDR2 (germline): SGHNT, YYREEE (reference sequence). The CDR3 runs 13 residues.

This chain joins TRBV27 and TRBJ2-1; D is unclear. The CDR3 extends over 13 amino acids. Trimming removed 3 bases from V and 9 bases from J, with 12 bases in between. Germline values: CDR1 MNHEY, CDR2 SMNVEV (reference sequence). DNA for the CDR3: TGTGCCAGCAGTTTCCATACTACCCTTGAGCAGTTCTTC. Translation: CASSFHTTLEQFF.

This chain uses TRBV30 with TRBJ1-5, with D possibly matching TRBD1 (6 bases). Between the trimmed V and J ends, which lost 0 bases and 9 bases, there was a span of 12 bases. Germline V gene sequence: CDR1 GTSNPN, CDR2 SVGIG (reference sequence). The CDR3 totals 13 residues. The CDR3 is CAWSVKGGGPQHF. The CDR3, as DNA: TGTGCCTGGAGTGTAAAGGGAGGGGGGCCCCAGCATTTT.

V is TRBV21-1 and J is TRBJ1-4; the table's D call, TRBD1, was not checked against the DNA. TRBV21-1 is assigned pseudogene status. CDR3 length: 17 residues. The CDR3 DNA reads as TGTGCCAGCAGCAATGGGGACAGGAATTCAACTAATGAAAAACTGTTTTTT. Translation: CASSNGDRNSTNEKLFF.

This chain uses TRBV25-1 with TRBJ1-2, with D possibly TRBD1 on 6 matching bases. Germline-derived CDR1 and CDR2 are MGHDK and SYGVNS. CDR3 length: 13 residues. V lost 4 bases, J lost 2 bases, and 8 bases lay in between. The chain's CDR3 is CASSGGTNYGYTF. The CDR3 bases are TGTGCCAGCAGTGGGGGGACAAACTATGGCTACACCTTC.